A single sample gave rise to the 32 T cell receptor beta chains below, sequenced in a study of breast tumors, draining lymph nodes, adjacent tissues. Each CDR3 protein is one row after TCRdb ran MiXCR on the multiplex PCR reads. The sample yields about 130,000 distinct CDR3 sequences, approximately 22% seen once. Axillary draining lymph nodes of breast cancer patients supplied the node samples. The sequenced material came from axillary lymph node tissue. These receptors were obtained from a female donor with breast cancer. Some clones in this sample may be carry-over from other donors' samples.

This clonotype has ten or more counts. The chain recombines TRBV28 with TRBJ1-2; TRBD1 agrees at 12 bases. Looked up from germline, CDR1 is MDHEN and CDR2 is SYDVKM. J gave up 4 bases and V 4 bases, and 10 bases lay outside the gene matches. This CDR3 is built from 17 residues. The CDR3 nucleotides read TGTGCCAGCAGTTCTTCCGGGACAGGGGGCGTCGGCTATGGCTACACCTTC. This sequence encodes CASSSSGTGGVGYGYTF.

A word on this clonotype: A read error is possible here, since a much larger clone lies one base away. The gene calls are TRBV9 and TRBJ2-1; 7 nucleotides match TRBD2. The CDR3 totals 15 residues. CDR1 and CDR2 from the germline V gene are SGDLS and YYNGEE. The CDR3 protein is CASSPTGREFNERFF. The CDR3 DNA follows: TGTGCCAGCAGCCCCACCGGGCGGGAGTTCAATGAGCGGTTCTTC.

This sequence joins TRBV6-2 or TRBV6-3 and TRBJ2-3; D remains ambiguous. The end of the DNA fits TRBJ2-7 better, so the J call may be wrong. This CDR3 region has 15 residues. CDR1 is MNHEY, CDR2 SVGEGT, per germline. Here the CDR3 DNA reads TGTGCCAGCAGTTACTTCACTTCGAGCTCCTACGAGCAGTACTTC. Amino acids: CASSYFTSSSYEQYF.

This clonotype was detected many times. The V and J genes are TRBV27 and TRBJ2-7; D possibly matches TRBD1 or TRBD2 (5 bases each). The CDR3 totals 14 residues. V gave up 6 bases and J gave up 2 bases, with 14 bases separating them. Germline lookup yields CDR1 MNHEY and CDR2 SMNVEV (reference sequence). This CDR3 is CASSPRGFAYEQYF. The DNA for the CDR3 is TGTGCCAGCAGCCCCCGGGGCTTCGCCTACGAGCAGTACTTC.

In regard to this clonotype: Just one base apart from a much larger clone, this may be a read error. The genes are TRBV19 and TRBJ2-1; D remains ambiguous. Trimming cost V 2 bases and J 0 bases, with 14 bases left between them. Germline lookup yields CDR1 LNHDA and CDR2 SQIVND (reference sequence). This CDR3 region has 17 residues. CDR3 DNA sequence: TGTGCCAGTAGTATATTATCAGGCGGAAGCTCCTACAATGAGCAGTTCTTC. It translates to CASSILSGGSSYNEQFF.

Comments on this clonotype: Mismatch with germline at one junction end may stem from a read error. V gene TRBV4-1 combines with J gene TRBJ2-7; TRBD2 aligns across 8 bases. The CDR3 is 17 residues long. The V gene's germline CDR1 is MGHRA and CDR2 YSYEKL. As DNA, the CDR3 is TGCGCCAGCGGCCAAGGCCCCCGGGCGGGAGGCTCCTACGGGCAGTACTTC. It is translated as CASGQGPRAGGSYGQYF.

This clonotype was found many times. CDR3 DNA: TGTGCCATCAGTTCCGGGAGGGCCGACGAGCAGTACTTC. This codes for CAISSGRADEQYF. The V and J genes are TRBV10-3 and TRBJ2-7; 8 nucleotides align to TRBD2. The CDR3 sequence is 13 residues long. The germline V gene encodes CDR1 ENHRY and CDR2 SYGVKD. The trim removed 5 bases at V and 5 bases at J, leaving 5 bases unmatched.

This clonotype came up once. With a much larger clone just one base away, this may be a read error. The J gene is TRBJ2-1, the V gene TRBV13, with D tentatively TRBD1 (5 bases). Germline V CDR1 and CDR2: PRHDT, FYEKMQ (reference sequence). The CDR3 is 12 amino acids. This chain's CDR3 is CASSLQDNGQFF. In DNA form, the CDR3 reads TGTGCCAGCAGCTTACAGGACAATGGGCAGTTCTTC.

This clonotype was seen repeatedly, ten times or more. The chain is built from TRBV10-3 and TRBJ2-7, with 8 positions matching TRBD1. The CDR3 is made up of 16 amino acids. The germline V gene encodes CDR1 ENHRY and CDR2 SYGVKD. J was trimmed by 0 bases and V by 2 bases; bases with no gene match: 6. The CDR3 region is CAISEGGQVTSYEQYF. The CDR3 bases are TGTGCCATCAGTGAGGGGGGACAGGTTACCTCCTACGAGCAGTACTTC.

Concerning this clonotype: A much larger clone differs from this one at a single base, so this may be a read error. This sequence joins TRBV5-1 and TRBJ1-2; D possibly corresponds to TRBD1 (5 bases). The V gene lost 3 bases and the J gene lost 8 bases, with 17 bases spanning the gap. The CDR3 runs to 14 residues. Germline loops: CDR1 SGHRS, CDR2 YFSETQ. The CDR3 coding sequence is TGCGCCAGCAGCTCGGCCGAGGGGCAGGACGGCTACACCTTC. As protein: CASSSAEGQDGYTF.

Note on this clonotype: A much larger clone lies a single base off, so this may be a read error. Since the CDR3 does not end with the conserved phenylalanine or tryptophan, this likely comes from a read error. The chain combines TRBV29-1 with TRBJ2-1; D gene uncertain. Looked up from germline, CDR1 is SQVTM and CDR2 is ANQGSEA. CDR3 length equals 13 residues. Between the trimmed V and J ends, which lost 8 bases and 2 bases, there was a span of 13 bases. The CDR3 loop reads CSYNLSPYNEQFI. CDR3 sequence (DNA): TGCAGCTACAACCTCTCCCCCTACAATGAGCAGTTCATC.

The chain combines TRBV27 with TRBJ1-5, with 7 bases that match TRBD1. CDR3 length: 14 residues. V shed 7 bases and J 7 bases; nucleotides not matched to a gene: 10. Germline values: CDR1 MNHEY, CDR2 SMNVEV (reference sequence). This CDR3 reads CASNPDRLGQPQHF. The CDR3 region has the DNA TGTGCCAGCAATCCGGACAGGTTAGGACAGCCCCAGCATTTT.

The table lists this clonotype with many counts. This chain joins TRBV29-1 and TRBJ1-2, with 10 bases matching TRBD1. This CDR3 spans 18 amino acids. Per the germline V gene, CDR1 is SQVTM and CDR2 is ANQGSEA. V trimming: 6 bases; J trimming: 1 base; junction bases outside the gene matches: 17. For the CDR3, the DNA is TGCAGCGTGGGGGGGACAGGGGCACAGCTTAACCGTAACTATGGCTACACCTTC. Translation gives CSVGGTGAQLNRNYGYTF.

The V gene is TRBV19, the J gene TRBJ1-5; 8 bases are a match to TRBD1. V dropped 5 bases and J dropped 4; count of bases not matched to a gene: 7. The CDR3 covers 15 residues. From germline, CDR1 is LNHDA and CDR2 SQIVND (reference sequence). CDR3 DNA: TGTGCCAGTAGTGCCCGACAGGGGAGAAATCAGCCCCAGCATTTT. Translating gives CASSARQGRNQPQHF.

In its sample, this clonotype was seen many times. The chain links TRBV5-1 to TRBJ2-1; no reliable D call. This CDR3 contains 13 residues. The germline V gene encodes CDR1 SGHRS and CDR2 YFSETQ. Trimming stripped 5 bases from V and 6 bases from J, with 12 bases between. The CDR3 region is CASSDGTRNEQFF. CDR3 DNA: TGCGCCAGCAGTGACGGCACCCGCAATGAGCAGTTCTTC.

This clonotype occurred many times. This rearrangement joins TRBV10-3 to TRBJ1-2; 7 bases map to TRBD1. The CDR3 has 14 amino acids. Germline values: CDR1 ENHRY, CDR2 SYGVKD. V lost 2 bases and J lost 8; bases outside the gene matches: 8. CDR3 protein: CAISEPGGLWGYTF. The CDR3 DNA is TGTGCCATCAGTGAGCCAGGGGGACTATGGGGCTACACCTTC.

A word on this clonotype: One base away lies a much larger clone, so this may be a sequencing read error. V usage is TRBV18 and J usage is TRBJ1-2; D is possibly TRBD1 (6 bases). Per the germline V gene, CDR1 is KGHSH and CDR2 is LQKENI. There are 15 residues in the CDR3. The V end was cut by 2 bases, the J end by 4 bases, with 14 bases between. CDR3 sequence: CASSPTPRGAYGYTF. DNA for the CDR3: TGTGCCAGCTCACCAACCCCACGGGGGGCCTATGGCTACACCTTC.

This clonotype was seen ten or more times. V usage is TRBV20-1 and J usage is TRBJ2-1, with 7 bases that match TRBD2. This CDR3 spans 14 amino acids. J gave up 1 base and V 6 bases, and 6 bases lay outside the gene matches. From germline, CDR1 is DFQATT and CDR2 SNEGSKA (reference sequence). CDR3 sequence (DNA): TGCAGTGCCGTGGACGGGGGGTCCTACAATGAGCAGTTCTTC. This sequence encodes CSAVDGGSYNEQFF.

This clonotype came up a few times. CDR3 in amino acids: CASSSGASTDTQYF. DNA for the CDR3: TGCGCCAGCAGTTCCGGGGCTAGCACAGATACGCAGTATTTT. The chain is built from TRBV5-1 and TRBJ2-3; possibly TRBD1 or TRBD2 for D (5 bases each). From germline, CDR1 is SGHRS and CDR2 YFSETQ. V lost 5 bases, J lost 0 bases, and 10 bases lay in between. The CDR3 spans 14 residues.

This clonotype was counted at least ten times. Germline is not matched at one junction end, which may reflect a read error. This rearrangement joins TRBV3-1 to TRBJ1-3; D ambiguous. CDR3 length equals 13 residues. Germline lookup yields CDR1 LGHDT and CDR2 YNNKEL (reference sequence). Here the CDR3 reads CASSFYSRNTIYF. The CDR3 DNA is TGTGCCAGCAGCTTTTACTCTAGAAACACCATATATTTT. The whole variable domain, remainder taken from reference TRBV3-1 and TRBJ1-3, is DTAVSQTPKYLVTQMGNDKSIKCEQNLGHDTMYWYKQDSKKFLKIMFSYNNKELIINETVPNRFSPKSPDKAHLNLHINSLELGDSAVYFCASSFYSRNTIYFGEGSWLTVV.

The sample holds many counts of this clonotype. The CDR3 is CASSYGPGQQGDEQFF. As DNA, the CDR3 is TGTGCCAGCAGTTATGGTCCGGGACAGCAGGGGGATGAGCAGTTCTTC. This chain links TRBV6-2 or TRBV6-3 with TRBJ2-1; 7 bases fit TRBD1. The CDR3 is 16 residues long. V was clipped by 3 bases and J by 8 bases; unmatched bases: 13. Germline assignment: CDR1 MNHEY and CDR2 SVGEGT.

Remarks on this clonotype: This may come from a read error, since a much larger clone is one base off. CDR3 DNA sequence: TGTGCCAGCAGTTTCGCTAGCGGGAGTTTACATGAGCAGTTCTTC. This translates into CASSFASGSLHEQFF. V and J are TRBV7-7 and TRBJ2-1, with 10 bases matching TRBD2. The CDR3 is 15 residues long. CDR1 SSHAT and CDR2 FNYEAQ come from the germline V gene (reference sequence). Trimming removed 6 bases from V and 8 bases from J; junction bases left unmatched: 10.

This clonotype was seen repeatedly, ten times or more. The J gene is TRBJ1-5, the V gene TRBV2; D gene ambiguous. The CDR3 consists of 15 residues. The germline V gene has CDR1 SNHLY and CDR2 FYNNEI. Trimming took off 1 base at V and 3 bases at J, with 10 bases between the two ends. CDR3 bases: TGTGCCAGCAGTGAAGGCCAGGCCCCCAATCAGCCCCAGCATTTT. Amino acids: CASSEGQAPNQPQHF. Full variable domain (missing parts from reference TRBV2 and TRBJ1-5): EPEVTQTPSHQVTQMGQEVILRCVPISNHLYFYWYRQILGQKVEFLVSFYNNEISEKSEIFDDQFSVERPDGSNFTLKIRSTKLEDSAMYFCASSEGQAPNQPQHFGDGTRLSIL.

This clonotype was picked up many times. This sequence joins TRBV20-1 and TRBJ2-5; 9 nucleotides line up with TRBD2. Germline loops: CDR1 DFQATT, CDR2 SNEGSKA (reference sequence). This CDR3 spans 17 amino acids. Unmatched junction bases numbered 18, after V lost 3 bases and J lost 7 bases. The CDR3 loop is CSASSGGGRADGGTQYF. CDR3 nucleotides: TGCAGTGCTAGCTCGGGTGGCGGGAGGGCGGATGGCGGGACCCAGTACTTC.

This clonotype has ten or more counts. The chain is built from TRBV9 and TRBJ1-5, with 9 bases matching TRBD1. The CDR3 is 13 residues long. Germline V gene data show CDR1 as SGDLS and CDR2 as YYNGEE. V lost 3 bases and J lost 7; bases outside the gene matches: 2. CDR3 sequence reads: CASSAGQGQPQHF. DNA of the CDR3: TGTGCCAGCAGCGCGGGACAGGGACAGCCCCAGCATTTT.

The J gene is TRBJ1-3, the V gene TRBV7-2; no definite D call. Germline CDR1 reads SGHTA; CDR2 reads FQGNSA. V was trimmed by 3 bases and J by 15 bases, leaving 15 bases between them. The CDR3 sequence is 12 residues long. In DNA form, the CDR3 reads TGTGCCAGCAGCTTGAGGTATGGCGTCCGATATTTT. It codes for CASSLRYGVRYF.

Many counts were recorded for this clonotype. The chain is built from TRBV7-6 and TRBJ2-7; 11 bases match TRBD2. With V trimmed by 2 bases and J by 3 bases, 6 bases remained unmatched. The CDR3 covers 16 residues. Germline values: CDR1 SGHVS, CDR2 FNYEAQ. CDR3 protein: CASSLTGTSGIYEQYF. CDR3 DNA: TGTGCCAGCAGCTTAACCGGGACTAGCGGCATCTACGAGCAGTACTTC.

As regards this clonotype: A read error may be the cause here, since a much bigger clone is one base away. The V gene is TRBV2, the J gene TRBJ2-5; D possibly corresponds to TRBD1 (6 bases). This CDR3 contains 13 residues. CDR1 is SNHLY and CDR2 is FYNNEI in the germline V gene. The CDR3 sequence: CASSLRTVESQYF. CDR3 DNA sequence: TGTGCCAGCAGCTTAAGGACAGTAGAGTCCCAGTACTTC. The complete variable domain, with remaining parts taken from reference TRBV2 and TRBJ2-5, reads EPEVTQTPSHQVTQMGQEVILRCVPISNHLYFYWYRQILGQKVEFLVSFYNNEISEKSEIFDDQFSVERPDGSNFTLKIRSTKLEDSAMYFCASSLRTVESQYFGPGTRLLVL.

At least ten counts were recorded for this clonotype. The chain employs TRBV5-1 and TRBJ2-1; TRBD2 agrees at 7 bases. Germline CDR1 and CDR2: SGHRS and YFSETQ. The CDR3 length is 15 residues. Trimming took 2 bases from V and 2 from J; bases not matched to a gene: 4. DNA of the CDR3: TGCGCCAGCAGCTTAGGCGGGACTACCTACAATGAGCAGTTCTTC. This sequence encodes CASSLGGTTYNEQFF. Supplemented by reference TRBV5-1 and TRBJ2-1, the full variable domain reads KAGVTQTPRYLIKTRGQQVTLSCSPISGHRSVSWYQQTPGQGLQFLFEYFSETQRNKGNFPGRFSGRQFSNSRSEMNVSTLELGDSALYLCASSLGGTTYNEQFFGPGTRLTVL.

The gene calls are TRBV11-1 and TRBJ2-1; TRBD1 matches 7 bases. This CDR3 has 16 residues. The germline V gene encodes CDR1 SGHAT and CDR2 FQDESV (reference sequence). V lost 2 bases, J lost 0 bases, and 4 bases stayed unmatched. DNA for the CDR3: TGTGCCAGCAGCTTACTGGGACAGAGCTCCTACAATGAGCAGTTCTTC. Translating gives CASSLLGQSSYNEQFF.

This clonotype was recorded at least ten times. CDR3 in amino acids: CSARPGAGTGELFF. CDR3 coding DNA: TGCAGTGCTAGACCAGGGGCGGGTACCGGGGAGCTGTTTTTT. The chain employs TRBV20-1 and TRBJ2-2, with D possibly TRBD1 on 6 matching bases. The germline CDR1 and CDR2 sequences are DFQATT and SNEGSKA (reference sequence). Trimming removed 2 bases from V and 5 bases from J, with 12 bases in between. CDR3 size: 14 residues.

This clonotype has ten or more counts. The CDR3: CSAQDSPNYGYTF. The CDR3 nucleotides read TGCAGTGCTCAGGACAGCCCTAACTATGGCTACACCTTC. The rearrangement joins TRBV20-1 to TRBJ1-2; D is possibly TRBD1 (6 bases). The CDR3 is 13 amino acids. V gave up 5 bases and J gave up 0 bases, with 10 bases separating them. The V gene's germline CDR1 is DFQATT and CDR2 SNEGSKA (reference sequence).